Each of the 16 T cell receptor beta chains below was sequenced from the same sample in a study of OX40 agonist ivuxolimab in advanced cancers. Sequenced by immunoSEQ multiplex PCR; TCRdb stores in-frame clones only, minus some. The sample has around 41,000 clones; approximately 90% are singletons. The specimen was CD4+ or CD8+ T cells sorted from blood, collected in a trial of the OX40 agonist ivuxolimab. The receptors were sampled from an adult with an advanced solid tumor such as melanoma, head and neck, liver or kidney cancer.

The chain carries TRBV28 and TRBJ1-2; the D gene is possibly TRBD1 (6 bases). Looked up from germline, CDR1 is MDHEN and CDR2 is SYDVKM. Trimming took off 5 bases at V and 0 bases at J, with 10 bases between the two ends. The CDR3 consists of 14 residues. CDR3 residues: CASSRGGANYGYTF. The CDR3 region has the DNA TGTGCCAGCAGTCGTGGGGGCGCTAACTATGGCTACACCTTC.

The V and J genes are TRBV7-8 and TRBJ2-2; 9 nucleotides align to TRBD2. Losses at the gene ends were 5 bases for V and 0 bases for J; bases not matched to a gene: 1. The CDR3 loop spans 15 amino acids. Germline loops: CDR1 SGHVS, CDR2 FQNEAQ. CDR3 amino acids: CASSRTSANTGELFF. CDR3 bases: TGTGCCAGCAGCCGGACTAGCGCGAACACCGGGGAGCTGTTTTTT. The full variable domain, in which reference TRBV7-8 and TRBJ2-2 provide the parts outside the CDR3, is GAGVSQSPRYKVAKRGQDVALRCDPISGHVSLFWYQQALGQGPEFLTYFQNEAQLDKSGLPSDRFFAERPEGSVSTLKIQRTQQEDSAVYLCASSRTSANTGELFFGEGSRLTVL.

J is TRBJ2-7 and V is TRBV19; the D gene is possibly TRBD2 (6 bases). CDR3 length: 15 residues. Germline values: CDR1 LNHDA, CDR2 SQIVND (reference sequence). Trimming shortened V by 7 bases and J by 3 bases, and 19 bases separated the two germline ends. The CDR3 sequence: CASTRGSTPYYEQYF. The CDR3 DNA sequence: TGTGCCAGTACCCGGGGGTCTACTCCCTACTACGAGCAGTACTTC.

This clone is a singleton in its sample. The chain uses TRBV4-2 and TRBJ2-1; TRBD2 matches 10 bases. This CDR3 region has 15 residues. Looked up from germline, CDR1 is LGHNA and CDR2 is YNFKEQ. The trim removed 4 bases at V and 4 bases at J, leaving 4 bases unmatched. CDR3 DNA: TGTGCCAGCAGCCGCACTAGCGGGGAATACAATGAGCAGTTCTTC. It encodes CASSRTSGEYNEQFF.

This clone was counted only a few times. V is TRBV10-3 and J is TRBJ1-2; D is undetermined. The V end lost 10 bases, the J end lost 0 bases, and 15 bases lay between the germline ends. CDR1 is ENHRY and CDR2 is SYGVKD in the germline V gene. CDR3 length equals 14 residues. The CDR3 spells CATTRQASNYGYTF. In DNA form, the CDR3 reads TGTGCCACCACACGACAAGCCTCTAACTATGGCTACACCTTC.

The genes are TRBV27 and TRBJ2-1; the match to TRBD2 covers 8 bases. The J segment lost 7 bases and the V segment lost 3 bases, leaving 17 bases of the junction unmatched. This CDR3 comprises 18 residues. Germline CDR1 reads MNHEY; CDR2 reads SMNVEV (reference sequence). The CDR3 nucleotides read TGTGCCAGCAGTTTTGCGGGGGGTTTCGGCCCCGGACCAAATGAGCAGTTCTTC. Translation: CASSFAGGFGPGPNEQFF.

The rearrangement links TRBV15 to TRBJ2-5, with D unresolved. The length of the CDR3 is 16 residues. The V and J ends lost 6 bases and 1 base respectively, with 18 bases between them. Germline V CDR1 and CDR2: LNHNV, YYDKDF (reference sequence). Here the CDR3 DNA reads TGTGCCACCAGAGACCCTAAAAAGGGCATCCAAGAGACCCAGTACTTC. Amino acids: CATRDPKKGIQETQYF.

The chain has TRBV7-9 and TRBJ2-2; weak D call: TRBD2 (5 bases). V lost 4 bases and J 2 bases, leaving 11 bases between the germline ends. The CDR3 runs 15 residues. Germline V gives CDR1 SEHNR, CDR2 FQNEAQ (reference sequence). DNA of the CDR3: TGTGCCAGCAGCTCCCGAGAGGGTAACACCGGGGAGCTGTTTTTT. It yields the protein CASSSREGNTGELFF.

The chain recombines TRBV7-6 with TRBJ2-3; tentatively, D is TRBD2 (6 bases). Trimming took 5 bases from V and 2 from J, leaving 11 bases between them. The CDR3 is made up of 14 amino acids. The germline V gene has CDR1 SGHVS and CDR2 FNYEAQ. The CDR3, as DNA: TGTGCCAGCAGCCTGGGACTTAACACAGATACGCAGTATTTT. Amino acid sequence: CASSLGLNTDTQYF.

This clone is judged medium-sized. The CDR3 loop is CASRIGGYNEQFF. As DNA, the CDR3 is TGTGCCAGCAGAATAGGAGGTTACAATGAGCAGTTCTTC. J is TRBJ2-1 and V is TRBV5-4; perhaps TRBD2 as D (5 bases). CDR3 length: 13 amino acids. Germline values: CDR1 SGHNT, CDR2 YYREEE (reference sequence). V was shortened by 5 bases and J by 4 bases, with 10 bases between the two germline ends.

The sample holds one count of this clone. As DNA, the CDR3 is TGTGCCAGCAGCTTAGTGGGCAGCCGGGAGGATTCACCCCTCCACTTT. The encoded protein is CASSLVGSREDSPLHF. The chain employs TRBV7-2 and TRBJ1-6; no clear D. Germline lookup yields CDR1 SGHTA and CDR2 FQGNSA. This CDR3 is 16 amino acids long. Trimming removed 1 base from V and 8 bases from J, with 15 bases in between. The entire variable domain, with the rest obtained from reference TRBV7-2 and TRBJ1-6, is as follows: GAGVSQSPSNKVTEKGKDVELRCDPISGHTALYWYRQSLGQGLEFLIYFQGNSAPDKSGLPSDRFSAERTGGSVSTLTIQRTQQEDSAVYLCASSLVGSREDSPLHFGNGTRLTVT.

This clone was counted a few times. V and J are TRBV18 and TRBJ2-1, with 9 nucleotides matching TRBD2. Germline V gene lookup returns CDR1 KGHSH and CDR2 LQKENI. The trim removed 6 bases at V and 8 bases at J, leaving 11 bases unmatched. CDR3 length equals 15 residues. This CDR3 reads CASSNRVAGVDEQFF. CDR3 DNA: TGTGCCAGCTCCAACCGAGTAGCGGGAGTTGATGAGCAGTTCTTC.

The chain recombines TRBV5-1 with TRBJ2-5; D unresolved. The germline V gene encodes CDR1 SGHRS and CDR2 YFSETQ. Trimming took off 4 bases at V and 5 bases at J, with 21 bases between the two ends. The CDR3 contains 16 residues. The DNA for the CDR3 is TGCGCCAGCAGCCCCAGGCGGCAGTCACAGAGGGAGACCCAGTACTTC. It encodes CASSPRRQSQRETQYF.

The chain has TRBV19 and TRBJ2-6; a weak D match, TRBD1 (5 bases). V was clipped by 8 bases and J by 1 base, with 12 bases between them. This CDR3 spans 15 amino acids. Germline loops: CDR1 LNHDA, CDR2 SQIVND (reference sequence). CDR3 sequence reads: CASSNRRSGANVLTF. CDR3 coding DNA: TGTGCCAGTTCGAACAGGAGATCTGGGGCCAACGTCCTGACTTTC.

This chain links TRBV11-2 with TRBJ2-1, with TRBD1 as a possible D gene (5 bases). Per the germline V gene, CDR1 is SGHAT and CDR2 is FQNNGV. CDR3 length equals 14 residues. V lost 8 bases and J 3 bases, leaving 14 bases between the germline ends. Here the CDR3 DNA reads TGTGCCAGCTACACAGGAGTGGGCTACAATGAGCAGTTCTTC. It yields the protein CASYTGVGYNEQFF.

Only one count was recorded for this clone. The V gene is TRBV7-9, the J gene TRBJ2-7; 9 positions match TRBD1. The V gene end was trimmed by 5 bases and the J gene end by 12 bases; junction bases not matched to a gene: 8. Germline V CDR1 and CDR2: SEHNR, FQNEAQ (reference sequence). CDR3 length equals 12 residues. DNA for the CDR3: TGTGCCAGCAGCCCAGGACAGGGGAGAACGTACTTC. This codes for CASSPGQGRTYF.